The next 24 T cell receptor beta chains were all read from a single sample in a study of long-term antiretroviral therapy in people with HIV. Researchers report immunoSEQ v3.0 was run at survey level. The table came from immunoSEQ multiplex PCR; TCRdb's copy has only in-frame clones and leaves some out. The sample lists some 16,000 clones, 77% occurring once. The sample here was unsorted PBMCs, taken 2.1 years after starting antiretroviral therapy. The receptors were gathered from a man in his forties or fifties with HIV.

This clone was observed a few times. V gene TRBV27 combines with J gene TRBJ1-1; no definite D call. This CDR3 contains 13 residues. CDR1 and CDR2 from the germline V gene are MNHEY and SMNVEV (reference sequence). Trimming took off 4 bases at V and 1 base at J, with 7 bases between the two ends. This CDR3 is CASSWGGNTEAFF. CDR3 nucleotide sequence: TGTGCCAGCAGTTGGGGAGGGAACACTGAAGCTTTCTTT.

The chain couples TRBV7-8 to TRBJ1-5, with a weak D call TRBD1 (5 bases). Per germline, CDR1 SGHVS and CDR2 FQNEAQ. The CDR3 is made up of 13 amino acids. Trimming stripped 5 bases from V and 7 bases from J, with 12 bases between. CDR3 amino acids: CASSPDSGQPQHF. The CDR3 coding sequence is TGTGCCAGCAGCCCCGACAGTGGCCAGCCCCAGCATTTT.

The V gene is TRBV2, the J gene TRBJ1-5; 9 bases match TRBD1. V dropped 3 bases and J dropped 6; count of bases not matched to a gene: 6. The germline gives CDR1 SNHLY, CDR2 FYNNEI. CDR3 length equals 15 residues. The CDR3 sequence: CASSDLTGGTQPQHF. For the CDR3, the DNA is TGTGCCAGCAGTGACCTGACAGGGGGAACTCAGCCCCAGCATTTT.

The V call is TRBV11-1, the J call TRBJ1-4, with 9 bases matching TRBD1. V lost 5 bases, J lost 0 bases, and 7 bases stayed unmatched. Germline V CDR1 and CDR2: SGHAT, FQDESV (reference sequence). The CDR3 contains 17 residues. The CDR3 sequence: CASSLGTGLATNEKLFF. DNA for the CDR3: TGTGCCAGCAGCCTCGGGACAGGGCTTGCAACTAATGAAAAACTGTTTTTT.

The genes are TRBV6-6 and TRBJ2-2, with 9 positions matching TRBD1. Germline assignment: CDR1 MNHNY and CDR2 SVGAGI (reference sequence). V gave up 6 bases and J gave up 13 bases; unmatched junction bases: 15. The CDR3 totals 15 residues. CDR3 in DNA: TGTGCCAGCAGACCCGGACAGGGGCCCCCGGATATGCTGTTTTTT. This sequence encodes CASRPGQGPPDMLFF.

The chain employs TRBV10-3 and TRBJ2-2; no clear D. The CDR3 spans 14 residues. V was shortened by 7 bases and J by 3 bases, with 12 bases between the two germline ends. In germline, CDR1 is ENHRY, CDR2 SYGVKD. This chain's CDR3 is CAIKGQTYTGELFF. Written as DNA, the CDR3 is TGTGCCATCAAAGGTCAGACTTACACCGGGGAGCTGTTTTTT.

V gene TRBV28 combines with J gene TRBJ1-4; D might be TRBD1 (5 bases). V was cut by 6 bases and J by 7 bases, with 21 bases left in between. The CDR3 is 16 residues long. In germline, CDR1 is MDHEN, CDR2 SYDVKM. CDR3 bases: TGTGCCAGCAGCCCAGCGGGGCAACAAGGCGGTGAAAAACTGTTTTTT. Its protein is CASSPAGQQGGEKLFF. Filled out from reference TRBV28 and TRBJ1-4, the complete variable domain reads DVKVTQSSRYLVKRTGEKVFLECVQDMDHENMFWYRQDPGLGLRLIYFSYDVKMKEKGDIPEGYSVSREKKERFSLILESASTNQTSMYLCASSPAGQQGGEKLFFGSGTQLSVL.

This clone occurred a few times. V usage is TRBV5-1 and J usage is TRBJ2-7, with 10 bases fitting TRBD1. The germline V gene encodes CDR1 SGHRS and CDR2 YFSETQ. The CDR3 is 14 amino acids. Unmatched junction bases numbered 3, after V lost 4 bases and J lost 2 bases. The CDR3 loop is CASSDGTGAYEQYF. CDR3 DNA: TGCGCCAGCAGCGACGGGACAGGGGCCTACGAGCAGTACTTC.

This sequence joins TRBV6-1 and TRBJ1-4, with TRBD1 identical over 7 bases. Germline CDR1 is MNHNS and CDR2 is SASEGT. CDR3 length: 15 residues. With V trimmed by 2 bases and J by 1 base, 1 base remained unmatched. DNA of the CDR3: TGTGCCAGCAGTGAAAGGGACAGAACTAATGAAAAACTGTTTTTT. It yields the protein CASSERDRTNEKLFF.

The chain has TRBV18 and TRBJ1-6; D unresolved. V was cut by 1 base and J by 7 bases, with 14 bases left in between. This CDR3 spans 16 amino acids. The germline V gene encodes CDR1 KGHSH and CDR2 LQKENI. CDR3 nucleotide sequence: TGTGCCAGCTCACCACGGCAGATGACCCCCAATTCACCCCTCCACTTT. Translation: CASSPRQMTPNSPLHF.

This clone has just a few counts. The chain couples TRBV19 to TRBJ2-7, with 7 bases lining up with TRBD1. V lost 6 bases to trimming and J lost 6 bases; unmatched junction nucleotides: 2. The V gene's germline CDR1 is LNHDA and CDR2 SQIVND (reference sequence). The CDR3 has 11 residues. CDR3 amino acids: CASRTGSEQYF. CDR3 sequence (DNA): TGTGCCAGTAGGACAGGGTCCGAGCAGTACTTC.

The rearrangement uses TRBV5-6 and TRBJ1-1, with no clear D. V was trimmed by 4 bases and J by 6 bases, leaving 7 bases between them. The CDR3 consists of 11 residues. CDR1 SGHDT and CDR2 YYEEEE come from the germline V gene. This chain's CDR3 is CASSIRAEAFF. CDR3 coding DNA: TGTGCCAGCAGCATCCGAGCTGAAGCTTTCTTT.

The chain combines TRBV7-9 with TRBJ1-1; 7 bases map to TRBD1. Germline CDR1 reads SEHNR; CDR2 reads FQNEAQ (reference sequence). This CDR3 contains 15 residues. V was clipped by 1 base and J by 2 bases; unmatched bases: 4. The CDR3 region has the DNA TGTGCCAGCAGCTTAGTTCAGGGGGTTAACACTGAAGCTTTCTTT. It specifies CASSLVQGVNTEAFF.

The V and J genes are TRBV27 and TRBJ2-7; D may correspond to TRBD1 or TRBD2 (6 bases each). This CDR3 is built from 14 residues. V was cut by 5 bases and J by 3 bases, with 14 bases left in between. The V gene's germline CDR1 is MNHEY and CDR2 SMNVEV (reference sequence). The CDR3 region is CASSPRGLFYEQYF. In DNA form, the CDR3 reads TGTGCCAGCAGTCCCCGGGGGCTATTCTACGAGCAGTACTTC.

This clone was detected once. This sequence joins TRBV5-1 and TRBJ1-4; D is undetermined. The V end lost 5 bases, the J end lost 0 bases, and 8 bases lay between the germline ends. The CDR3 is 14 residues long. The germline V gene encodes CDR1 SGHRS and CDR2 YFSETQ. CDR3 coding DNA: TGCGCCAGCAGAGCAGGACCAACTAATGAAAAACTGTTTTTT. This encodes CASRAGPTNEKLFF.

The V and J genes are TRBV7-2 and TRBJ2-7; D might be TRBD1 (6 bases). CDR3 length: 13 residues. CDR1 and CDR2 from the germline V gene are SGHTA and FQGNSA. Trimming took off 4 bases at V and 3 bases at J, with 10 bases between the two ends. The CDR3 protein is CASSSGQLYEQYF. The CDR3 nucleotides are TGTGCCAGCAGCTCAGGACAGCTCTACGAGCAGTACTTC.

The CDR3, as DNA: TGCGCCAGCAGCTTGGGGGACAGGTACACTGAAGCTTTCTTT. As protein: CASSLGDRYTEAFF. The chain is built from TRBV5-1 and TRBJ1-1; TRBD1 agrees at 8 bases. V shed 0 bases and J 3 bases; nucleotides not matched to a gene: 1. Germline CDR1 SGHRS, CDR2 YFSETQ. The CDR3 consists of 14 residues.

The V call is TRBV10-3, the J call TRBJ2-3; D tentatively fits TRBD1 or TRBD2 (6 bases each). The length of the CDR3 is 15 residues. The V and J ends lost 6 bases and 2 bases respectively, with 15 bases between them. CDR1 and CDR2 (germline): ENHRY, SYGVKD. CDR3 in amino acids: CAISRGGQDTDTQYF. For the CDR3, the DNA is TGTGCCATCAGCCGAGGGGGGCAGGACACAGATACGCAGTATTTT.

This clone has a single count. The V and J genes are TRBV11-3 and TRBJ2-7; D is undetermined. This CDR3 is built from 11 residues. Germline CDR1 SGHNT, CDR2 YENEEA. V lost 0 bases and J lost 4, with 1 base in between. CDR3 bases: TGTGCCAGCAGCTTAGAGTACGAGCAGTACTTC. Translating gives CASSLEYEQYF.

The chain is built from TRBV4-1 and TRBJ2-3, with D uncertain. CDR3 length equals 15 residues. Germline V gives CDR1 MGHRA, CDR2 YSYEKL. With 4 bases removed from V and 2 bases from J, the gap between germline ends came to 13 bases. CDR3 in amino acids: CASSRSGSPTDTQYF. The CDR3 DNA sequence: TGCGCCAGCAGCCGGTCAGGTAGCCCCACAGATACGCAGTATTTT.

CDR3: CASSADRALSYEQYF. CDR3 bases: TGTGCCAGCAGTGCGGACAGGGCGCTCTCCTACGAGCAGTACTTC. The V and J genes are TRBV27 and TRBJ2-7, with 8 bases aligning to TRBD1. Trimming took 5 bases from V and 0 from J; bases not matched to a gene: 6. CDR1 is MNHEY and CDR2 is SMNVEV in the germline V gene (reference sequence). The CDR3 runs 15 residues.

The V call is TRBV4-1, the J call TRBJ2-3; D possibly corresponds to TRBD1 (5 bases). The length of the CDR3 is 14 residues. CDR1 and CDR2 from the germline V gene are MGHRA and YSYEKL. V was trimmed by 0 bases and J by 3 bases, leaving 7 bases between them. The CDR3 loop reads CASSQDRTTDTQYF. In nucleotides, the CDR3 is TGCGCCAGCAGCCAAGATAGGACAACAGATACGCAGTATTTT.

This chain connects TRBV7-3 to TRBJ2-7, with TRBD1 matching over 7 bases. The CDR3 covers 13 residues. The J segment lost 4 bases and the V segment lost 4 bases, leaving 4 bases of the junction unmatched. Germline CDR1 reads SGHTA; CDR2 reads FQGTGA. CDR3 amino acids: CASSYNRGYEQYF. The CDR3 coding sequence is TGTGCCAGCAGCTATAACAGGGGTTACGAGCAGTACTTC.

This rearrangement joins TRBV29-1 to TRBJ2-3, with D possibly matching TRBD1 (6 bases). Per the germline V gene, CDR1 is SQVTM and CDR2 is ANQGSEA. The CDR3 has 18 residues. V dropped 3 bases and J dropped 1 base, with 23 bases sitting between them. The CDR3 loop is CSVDGHREVGRRTDTQYF. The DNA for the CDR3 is TGCAGCGTTGATGGTCACAGGGAAGTTGGTCGGCGCACAGATACGCAGTATTTT.